Reported below is one TCR beta chain. The CDR3 length is 14 residues. The V gene end was trimmed by 4 bases and the J gene end by 2 bases; junction bases not matched to a gene: 0. The germline gives CDR1 LGHNA, CDR2 YNFKEQ. Per the original data handling: Amplified reference gene primers provided the basis for estimating nucleated cell counts. Profiling relied on immunoSEQ multiplex PCR, and the TCRdb table lists in-frame clones only, not all of them. Clone size and V and J calls were adopted from that table, with D and trimming inferred from the DNA. The sample yields under 200,000 clones, around nine tenths seen once. This sample was included in a study of blood T cell repertoires in COVID-19. Study summary: Samples of COVID-19 (acute and convalescent) were obtained from the United States, Italy and Spain.

The receptor comes from a man between 18 and 35 years old with active or convalescent COVID-19. The specimen sequenced was peripheral blood. V gene TRBV4-2 combines with J gene TRBJ1-4; 8 nucleotides align to TRBD1. The CDR3 bases are TGTGCCAGCAGCCGGACAGGGACTAATGAAAAACTGTTTTTT. It translates to CASSRTGTNEKLFF.